This T cell receptor (beta chain) was observed in a study of blood T cell repertoires in COVID-19. Across the study: Samples representing acute and convalescent COVID-19 were sourced from the United States, Italy and Spain.

This clone was detected a few times. This CDR3 is built from 13 residues. Germline V gives CDR1 GTSNPN, CDR2 SVGIG (reference sequence). The V end lost 0 bases, the J end lost 4 bases, and 9 bases lay between the germline ends. Original data processing: Reference gene primer amplification gave nucleated cell count estimates. TCRdb keeps only in-frame clones here, not all; method: immunoSEQ multiplex PCR. That table supplies the V and J calls and clone size; D and trimming were determined from the DNA. Among over 140,000 clones listed, 76% were seen once. The clonotype was recovered from an elderly woman with active or convalescent COVID-19. Sequencing was performed on peripheral blood. This chain connects TRBV30 to TRBJ1-1; D unclear. In DNA form, the CDR3 reads TGTGCCTGGAGTGTCAAGAGTGCCACTGAAGCTTTCTTT. Its translation is CAWSVKSATEAFF.